These T cell receptor beta chains were read from a single sample in a study of human T cells and chemical hapten exposure. In TCRdb, the reads were re-called with MiXCR into one record per CDR3 protein. This table holds more than 100,000 distinct CDR3 sequences, approximately 9% found once. The sample taken for sequencing was whole blood. The origin of the receptors is a human donor in good health. Some clones in this sample may be carry-over from other donors' samples. Each CDR3 is given with its conserved first and last residue. The order of the fields is V gene, CDR3 length, J gene, CDR3 protein.

V: TRBV20-1; length: 13; J: TRBJ1-2; CDR3: CSANPGGLLGYTF
V: TRBV20-1; length: 14; J: TRBJ1-5; CDR3: CSARAPRVNQPQHF
V: TRBV11-2; length: 16; J: TRBJ2-2; CDR3: CASSLARGLNTGELFF
V: TRBV5-6; length: 15; J: TRBJ1-6; CDR3: CASSFRDLIGSPLHF
V: TRBV20-1; length: 13; J: TRBJ1-2; CDR3: CSARQTGGNGYTF
V: TRBV19; length: 19; J: TRBJ1-5; CDR3: CASSIDNSPGTGWVQPQHF
V: TRBV10-3; length: 14; J: TRBJ1-5; CDR3: CAIRPDRDNQPQHF
V: TRBV7-9; length: 14; J: TRBJ2-7; CDR3: CASSLARQGHEQYF
V: TRBV4-3; length: 14; J: TRBJ1-1; CDR3: CASSQERRPNEAFF
V: TRBV5-4; length: 13; J: TRBJ2-6; CDR3: CAARTAGANVLTF
V: TRBV6-2/TRBV6-3; length: 15; J: TRBJ1-1; CDR3: CASSSTGGSNTEAFF
V: TRBV6-5; length: 15; J: TRBJ2-2; CDR3: CASSSGGQVSGELFF
V: TRBV5-6; length: 15; J: TRBJ2-4; CDR3: CASSPGLAGGNIQYF
V: TRBV6-1; length: 15; J: TRBJ1-1; CDR3: CASSEWGGGNTEAFF
V: TRBV7-3; length: 15; J: TRBJ2-1; CDR3: CASSFEAPRYNEQFF
V: TRBV5-1; length: 14; J: TRBJ2-7; CDR3: CASSLRDRPYEQYF
V: TRBV6-2/TRBV6-3; length: 20; J: TRBJ2-1; CDR3: CASSYPPGLAGVWSSNEQFF
V: TRBV10-3; length: 17; J: TRBJ2-3; CDR3: CAISERFSVTSTDTQYF
V: TRBV20-1; length: 14; J: TRBJ2-7; CDR3: CSARDTGRDYEQYF
V: TRBV3-1; length: 14; J: TRBJ2-7; CDR3: CASSPGLAGAEQYF